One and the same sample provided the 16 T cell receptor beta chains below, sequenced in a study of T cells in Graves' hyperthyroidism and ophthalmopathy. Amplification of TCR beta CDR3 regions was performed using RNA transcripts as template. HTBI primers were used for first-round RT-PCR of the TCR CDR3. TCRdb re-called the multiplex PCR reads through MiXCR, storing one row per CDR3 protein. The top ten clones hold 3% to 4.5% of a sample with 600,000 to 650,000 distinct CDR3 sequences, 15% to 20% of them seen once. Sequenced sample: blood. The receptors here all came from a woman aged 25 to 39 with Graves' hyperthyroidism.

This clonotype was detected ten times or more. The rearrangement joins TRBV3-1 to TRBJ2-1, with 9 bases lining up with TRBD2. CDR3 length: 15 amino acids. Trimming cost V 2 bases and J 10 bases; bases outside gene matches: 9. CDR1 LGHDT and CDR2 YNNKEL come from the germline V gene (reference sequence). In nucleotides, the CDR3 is TGTGCCAGCAGCCAACCGGGACTAGCAGTCTCAGAGCAGTTCTTC. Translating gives CASSQPGLAVSEQFF.

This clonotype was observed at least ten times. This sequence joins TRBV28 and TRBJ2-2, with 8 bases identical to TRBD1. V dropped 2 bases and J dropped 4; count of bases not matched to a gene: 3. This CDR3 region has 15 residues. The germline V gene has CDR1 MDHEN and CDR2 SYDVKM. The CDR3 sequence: CASSLGDRFTGELFF. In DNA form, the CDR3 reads TGTGCCAGCAGTTTAGGGGACAGGTTCACCGGGGAGCTGTTTTTT.

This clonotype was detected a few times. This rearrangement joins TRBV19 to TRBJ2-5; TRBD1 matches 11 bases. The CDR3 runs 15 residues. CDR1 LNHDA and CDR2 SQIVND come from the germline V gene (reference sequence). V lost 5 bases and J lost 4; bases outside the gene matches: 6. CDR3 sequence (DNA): TGTGCCAGTAGTCCCCCCGGGACAGGGGGAGAGACCCAGTACTTC. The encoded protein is CASSPPGTGGETQYF.

CDR3 protein: CSARTRGETQYF. CDR3 bases: TGCAGTGCTCGGACTAGGGGGGAGACCCAGTACTTC. This sequence joins TRBV20-1 and TRBJ2-5; possibly TRBD2 for D (7 bases). V was cut by 5 bases and J by 5 bases, with 12 bases left in between. The CDR3 totals 12 residues. Germline V lookup: CDR1 DFQATT, CDR2 SNEGSKA (reference sequence).

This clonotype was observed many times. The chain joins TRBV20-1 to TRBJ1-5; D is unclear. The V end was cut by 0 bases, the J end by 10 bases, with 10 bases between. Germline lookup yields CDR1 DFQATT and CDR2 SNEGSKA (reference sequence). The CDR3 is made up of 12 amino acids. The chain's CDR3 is CSARDSTHPQHF. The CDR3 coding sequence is TGCAGTGCTAGAGATAGCACTCATCCCCAGCATTTT.

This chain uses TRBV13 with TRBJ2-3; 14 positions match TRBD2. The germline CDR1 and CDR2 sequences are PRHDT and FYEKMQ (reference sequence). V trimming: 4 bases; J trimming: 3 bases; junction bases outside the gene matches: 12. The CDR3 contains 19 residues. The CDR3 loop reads CASSSPNSGLAGGTDTQYF. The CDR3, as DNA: TGTGCCAGCAGCTCCCCAAACAGCGGACTAGCGGGAGGAACAGATACGCAGTATTTT.

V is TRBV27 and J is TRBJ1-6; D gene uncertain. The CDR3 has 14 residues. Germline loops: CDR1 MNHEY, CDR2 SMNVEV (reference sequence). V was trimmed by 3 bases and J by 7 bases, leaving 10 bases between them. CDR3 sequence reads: CASSFGSFNSPLHF. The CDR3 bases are TGTGCCAGCAGTTTTGGGTCTTTCAATTCACCCCTCCACTTT.

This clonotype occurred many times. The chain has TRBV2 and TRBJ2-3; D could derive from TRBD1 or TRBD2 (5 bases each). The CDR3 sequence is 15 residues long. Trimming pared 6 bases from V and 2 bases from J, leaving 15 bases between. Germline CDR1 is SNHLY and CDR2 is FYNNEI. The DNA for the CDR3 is TGTGCCAGCAGGGGACGTCAATTCGCCACAGATACGCAGTATTTT. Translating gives CASRGRQFATDTQYF.

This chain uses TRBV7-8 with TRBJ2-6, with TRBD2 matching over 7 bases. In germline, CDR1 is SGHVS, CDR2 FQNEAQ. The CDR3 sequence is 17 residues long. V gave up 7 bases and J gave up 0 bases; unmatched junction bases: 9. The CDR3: CASTSRKRGSGANVLTF. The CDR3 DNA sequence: TGTGCCAGCACCTCTCGCAAGCGGGGCTCTGGGGCCAACGTCCTGACTTTC.

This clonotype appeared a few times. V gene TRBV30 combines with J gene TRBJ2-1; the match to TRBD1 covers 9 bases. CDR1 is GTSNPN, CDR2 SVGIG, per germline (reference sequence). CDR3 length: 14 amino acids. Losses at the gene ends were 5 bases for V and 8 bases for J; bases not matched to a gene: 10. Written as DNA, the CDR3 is TGTGCCTGGTTCCGGGACAGGGTCCCCTATGAGCAGTTCTTC. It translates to CAWFRDRVPYEQFF.

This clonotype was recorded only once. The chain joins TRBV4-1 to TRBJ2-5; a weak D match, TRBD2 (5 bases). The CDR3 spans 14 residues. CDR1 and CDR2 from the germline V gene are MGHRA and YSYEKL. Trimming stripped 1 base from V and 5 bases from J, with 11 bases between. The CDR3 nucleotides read TGCGCCAGCAGCCAAGCGTCCAGGAGGGAGACCCAGTACTTC. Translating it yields CASSQASRRETQYF.

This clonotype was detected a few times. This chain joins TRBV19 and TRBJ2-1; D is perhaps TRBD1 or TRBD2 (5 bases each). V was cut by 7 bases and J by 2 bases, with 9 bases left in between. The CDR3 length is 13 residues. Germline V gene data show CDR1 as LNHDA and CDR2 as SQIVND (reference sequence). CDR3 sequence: CASNQGPYNEQFF. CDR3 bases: TGTGCCAGTAACCAGGGACCCTACAATGAGCAGTTCTTC.

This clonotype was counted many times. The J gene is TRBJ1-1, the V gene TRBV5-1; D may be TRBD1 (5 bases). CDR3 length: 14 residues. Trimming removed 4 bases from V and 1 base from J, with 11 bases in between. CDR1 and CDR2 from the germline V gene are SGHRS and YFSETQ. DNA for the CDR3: TGCGCCAGCAGCCCGGAGAGGGGGAACACTGAAGCTTTCTTT. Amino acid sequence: CASSPERGNTEAFF.

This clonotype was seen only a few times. The CDR3 loop reads CASSPRRGEGRETQYF. CDR3 nucleotide sequence: TGTGCCAGCAGCCCCCGCCGTGGTGAGGGGAGGGAGACCCAGTACTTC. The rearrangement uses TRBV3-1 and TRBJ2-5; a weak D match, TRBD2 (6 bases). The CDR3 is 16 amino acids. Germline-derived CDR1 and CDR2 are LGHDT and YNNKEL (reference sequence). Between the trimmed V and J ends, which lost 4 bases and 5 bases, there was a span of 20 bases.

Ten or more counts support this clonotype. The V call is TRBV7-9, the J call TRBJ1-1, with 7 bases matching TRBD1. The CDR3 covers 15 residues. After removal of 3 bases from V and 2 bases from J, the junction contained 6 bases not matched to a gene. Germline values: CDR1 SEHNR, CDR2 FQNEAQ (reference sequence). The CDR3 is CASSFLQGRNTEAFF. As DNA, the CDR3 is TGTGCCAGCAGCTTCCTACAGGGGCGAAACACTGAAGCTTTCTTT.

CDR3 coding DNA: TGTGCCAGCAGCTTAGTCGGTAGCGGGAGGGGCACAGATACGCAGTATTTT. This encodes CASSLVGSGRGTDTQYF. The chain recombines TRBV7-9 with TRBJ2-3; 11 bases are shared with TRBD2. The length of the CDR3 is 17 residues. The V gene's germline CDR1 is SEHNR and CDR2 FQNEAQ (reference sequence). The ends lost 1 base at V and 1 base at J; junction bases unmatched: 4.